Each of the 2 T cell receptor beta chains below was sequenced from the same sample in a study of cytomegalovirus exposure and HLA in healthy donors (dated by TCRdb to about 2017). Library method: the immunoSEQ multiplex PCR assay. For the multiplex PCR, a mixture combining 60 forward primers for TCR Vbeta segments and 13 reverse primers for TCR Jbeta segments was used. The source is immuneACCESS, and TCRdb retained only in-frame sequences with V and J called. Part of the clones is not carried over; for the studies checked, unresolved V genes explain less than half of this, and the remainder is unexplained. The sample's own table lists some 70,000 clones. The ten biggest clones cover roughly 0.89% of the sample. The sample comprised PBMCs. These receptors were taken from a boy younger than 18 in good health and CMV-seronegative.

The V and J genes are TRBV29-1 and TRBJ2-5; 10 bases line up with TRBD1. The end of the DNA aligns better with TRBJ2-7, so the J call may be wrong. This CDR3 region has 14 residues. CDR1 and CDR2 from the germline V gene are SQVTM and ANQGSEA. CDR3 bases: TGCAGCGTTCTCCAGACAGGGGGCTCGGACGAGCAGTACTTC. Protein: CSVLQTGGSDEQYF.

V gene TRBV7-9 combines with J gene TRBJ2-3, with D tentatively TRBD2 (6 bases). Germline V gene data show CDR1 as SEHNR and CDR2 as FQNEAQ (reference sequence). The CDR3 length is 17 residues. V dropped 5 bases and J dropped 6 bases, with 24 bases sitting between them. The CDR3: CASSQPWGGETSDTQYF. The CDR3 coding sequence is TGTGCCAGCAGCCAGCCCTGGGGCGGGGAGACAAGTGATACGCAGTATTTT.